This TCR beta chain was documented in a study of long-term antiretroviral therapy in people with HIV. Only one count was recorded for this clone. Its antigen is unknown. Findings and limits, study-wide: When set beside controls, HIV repertoires had CDR3 length ranges that were narrower.

The run of the v3.0 immunoSEQ assay was at survey level. TCRdb keeps only in-frame clones here, not all; method: immunoSEQ multiplex PCR. Of 30,000 to 40,000 clones in the sample, approximately 80% were seen once. The source material was unsorted PBMCs, sampled 2 years after starting antiretroviral therapy. The origin of this receptor is a woman aged 50 to 65 with HIV.

CDR3 protein: CSASLGDEQFF. The DNA of the CDR3 is TGCAGTGCTAGTTTGGGCGATGAGCAGTTCTTC. The chain is built from TRBV20-1 and TRBJ2-1; no reliable D call. The CDR3 runs to 11 residues. The V end was cut by 3 bases, the J end by 8 bases, with 8 bases between. Germline loops: CDR1 DFQATT, CDR2 SNEGSKA (reference sequence).